This T cell receptor (beta chain) was obtained from a study of CD4 and CD8 cells across lung adenocarcinoma regions. CDR3 size: 12 residues. The germline V and J ends were trimmed by 6 bases and 8 bases, with 13 bases remaining between them. Germline loops: CDR1 MNHNS, CDR2 SASEGT. TCRdb independently ran MiXCR on the PCR reads; one entry per CDR3 protein. The data contain more than 9,500 distinct CDR3 sequences, around half of them singletons. Donors had localized lung adenocarcinoma, a non-small cell lung cancer. This TCR was sampled from a female donor with lung adenocarcinoma. The CD4 and CD8 labels of this study may be unreliable. Input material: CD8+ T cells from the margin of a lung tumor. This chain connects TRBV6-1 to TRBJ1-2, with D possibly being TRBD1 (6 bases). CDR3 region: CASSLRGAGYTF. As DNA, the CDR3 is TGTGCCAGCAGCCTCAGGGGTGCGGGCTACACCTTC.